A selection of T cell receptor beta chains follows, all from one sample in a study of blood T cell repertoires in COVID-19. Method: immunoSEQ multiplex PCR; TCRdb's copy keeps in-frame clones and lacks some. Of about 53,000 clones listed, around four fifths were seen once; the top ten hold 11% to 15%. Sequencing was done on a sample of peripheral blood. The receptors were sampled from a human donor in a cohort sampled during active COVID-19. CDR3s include the opening cysteine and the closing phenylalanine or tryptophan. Fields, in order: D gene, J gene, CDR3 length, V gene, clone size, CDR3 DNA, CDR3 protein. The D gene is left open where the match is weak. Clone size is not always given. Where it is, it says once, few, many or a class for expanded clones.

d_call: -
j_call: TRBJ2-5
cdr3_length: 14
v_call: TRBV7-9
clone_size: -
cdr3_nt: TGTGCCAGCAGCCTGACATCCTCTGTCCAGACCCAGTACTTC
cdr3_aa: CASSLTSSVQTQYF

d_call: TRBD2
j_call: TRBJ2-7
cdr3_length: 17
v_call: TRBV7-2
clone_size: few
cdr3_nt: TGTGCCAGCAGCTTTCGGACTAGCGGGGGGTTAGTCTACGAGCAGTACTTC
cdr3_aa: CASSFRTSGGLVYEQYF

d_call: TRBD1
j_call: TRBJ2-3
cdr3_length: 15
v_call: TRBV2
clone_size: few
cdr3_nt: TGTGCCAGCAGTCGACAGGGTAGTAGCACAGATACGCAGTATTTT
cdr3_aa: CASSRQGSSTDTQYF

d_call: TRBD1
j_call: TRBJ2-3
cdr3_length: 16
v_call: TRBV10-3
clone_size: -
cdr3_nt: TGTGCCATCAGTGCTCAGGGGGCCGGGAGCACAGATACGCAGTATTTT
cdr3_aa: CAISAQGAGSTDTQYF

d_call: TRBD1
j_call: TRBJ2-1
cdr3_length: 17
v_call: TRBV11-2
clone_size: -
cdr3_nt: TGTGCCAGCAGCTTAGTAAGGGACAGCCGCTCCTACAATGAGCAGTTCTTC
cdr3_aa: CASSLVRDSRSYNEQFF

d_call: -
j_call: TRBJ2-7
cdr3_length: 14
v_call: TRBV6-1
clone_size: few
cdr3_nt: TGTGCCAGCAGTGAATCGGGGAATTTGTACGAGCAGTACTTC
cdr3_aa: CASSESGNLYEQYF

d_call: TRBD2
j_call: TRBJ2-3
cdr3_length: 17
v_call: TRBV3-1/TRBV3-2
clone_size: -
cdr3_nt: TGTGCCAGCAGCCAGGGGCGGGGGGGCTTCTTGACAGATACGCAGTATTTT
cdr3_aa: CASSQGRGGFLTDTQYF

d_call: -
j_call: TRBJ2-1
cdr3_length: 13
v_call: TRBV11-3
clone_size: -
cdr3_nt: TGTGCCAGCAGCCAAAATAGTTACAATGAGCAGTTCTTC
cdr3_aa: CASSQNSYNEQFF

d_call: TRBD1
j_call: TRBJ1-2
cdr3_length: 12
v_call: TRBV20-1
clone_size: once
cdr3_nt: TGCAGTGCTAGTACAGGGGACTATGGCTACACCTTC
cdr3_aa: CSASTGDYGYTF

d_call: TRBD2
j_call: TRBJ2-3
cdr3_length: 15
v_call: TRBV5-1
clone_size: few
cdr3_nt: TGCGCCAGCAGCAGGCGACTAGCGGGAGAAGATACGCAGTATTTT
cdr3_aa: CASSRRLAGEDTQYF

d_call: TRBD1
j_call: TRBJ1-1
cdr3_length: 17
v_call: TRBV6-2/TRBV6-3
clone_size: -
cdr3_nt: TGTGCCAGCAGTCAGGACAGGGGGAAGTGGTGGAACACTGAAGCTTTCTTT
cdr3_aa: CASSQDRGKWWNTEAFF

d_call: -
j_call: TRBJ2-7
cdr3_length: 15
v_call: TRBV3-1/TRBV3-2
clone_size: medium-sized
cdr3_nt: TGTGCCAGCAGCCAAGCAGCAGGAAAATCCTACGAGCAGTACTTC
cdr3_aa: CASSQAAGKSYEQYF

d_call: -
j_call: TRBJ2-5
cdr3_length: 13
v_call: TRBV7-9
clone_size: once
cdr3_nt: TGTGCCAGCAAAGTAGAAGTCCAAGAGACCCAGTACTTC
cdr3_aa: CASKVEVQETQYF

d_call: -
j_call: TRBJ2-5
cdr3_length: 14
v_call: TRBV6-5
clone_size: -
cdr3_nt: TGTGCCAGCAGTTACTCGGCTAGCCAAGAGACCCAGTACTTC
cdr3_aa: CASSYSASQETQYF

d_call: TRBD2
j_call: TRBJ2-7
cdr3_length: 16
v_call: TRBV6-4
clone_size: -
cdr3_nt: TGTGCCAGCGCCCGGCAACCGGGACTAGGGCTCTACGAGCAGTACTTC
cdr3_aa: CASARQPGLGLYEQYF

d_call: TRBD1
j_call: TRBJ1-6
cdr3_length: 14
v_call: TRBV6-2/TRBV6-3
clone_size: -
cdr3_nt: TGTGCCAGCAGCTCCGGGACAGGGGGCTCACCCCTCCACTTT
cdr3_aa: CASSSGTGGSPLHF

d_call: -
j_call: TRBJ2-7
cdr3_length: 12
v_call: TRBV18
clone_size: -
cdr3_nt: TGTGCCAGCTCACAACAGGTTCTAAAGCAGTACTTC
cdr3_aa: CASSQQVLKQYF

d_call: TRBD1
j_call: TRBJ2-3
cdr3_length: 17
v_call: TRBV11-2
clone_size: -
cdr3_nt: TGTGCCAGCAGCTTCGATACAGGGGGCTTTCGCACAGATACGCAGTATTTT
cdr3_aa: CASSFDTGGFRTDTQYF

d_call: TRBD1
j_call: TRBJ2-2
cdr3_length: 15
v_call: TRBV28
clone_size: few
cdr3_nt: TGTGCCAGCAGGCGGACAGGGCGTAACACCGGGGAGCTGTTTTTT
cdr3_aa: CASRRTGRNTGELFF

d_call: TRBD1
j_call: TRBJ2-7
cdr3_length: 13
v_call: TRBV11-2
clone_size: -
cdr3_nt: TGTGCCAGCACCCCTACGACAGGGGGGTTTCAGTACTTC
cdr3_aa: CASTPTTGGFQYF

d_call: -
j_call: TRBJ2-5
cdr3_length: 15
v_call: TRBV19
clone_size: -
cdr3_nt: TGTGCCAGTAGTACGGTAGGCCTAGCTGAAGAGACCCAGTACTTC
cdr3_aa: CASSTVGLAEETQYF

d_call: -
j_call: TRBJ1-3
cdr3_length: 13
v_call: TRBV5-1
clone_size: -
cdr3_nt: TGCGCCAGCAGCCCAGATAGCACGGGCACCATATATTTT
cdr3_aa: CASSPDSTGTIYF